These 14 T cell receptor beta chains were all obtained from the same sample, sequenced in a study of Graves' ophthalmopathy and Graves' hyperthyroidism (dated by TCRdb to the late 2010s). The sequencing machine was an Illumina HiSeq 2000. For repertoire sequencing, the TCR beta CDR3 regions were amplified from RNA transcripts. The first round was an RT-PCR using HTBI primers with the Qiagen OneStep RT-PCR kit, and this first round was followed by a second-round multiplex PCR, then size selection and purification. TCRdb cleaned the public reads at Q25 with fastp, built clones with MiXCR and kept in-frame beta chains. Each CDR3 protein appears once, grouped with its most common genes and DNA. The sample includes around 1.1 million distinct CDR3 sequences, with 35% to 45% observed a single time. The ten largest clones take up approximately 10% of the sample. The sample consisted of peripheral blood or thyroid tissue (not recorded which). Receptor source: an adult man with Graves' hyperthyroidism.

This clonotype was counted a few times. This sequence joins TRBV20-1 and TRBJ2-7; TRBD1 is a possible D gene (6 bases). CDR1 and CDR2 from the germline V gene are DFQATT and SNEGSKA (reference sequence). Trimming stripped 6 bases from V and 2 bases from J, with 20 bases between. The CDR3 loop spans 15 amino acids. CDR3 bases: TGCAGTGCCAGAAATACGGGACAACCCGCCTACGAGCAGTACTTC. Translated: CSARNTGQPAYEQYF.

The table lists this clonotype with a few counts. This chain connects TRBV6-5 to TRBJ2-7; D ambiguous. The CDR3 consists of 12 residues. Trimming pared 9 bases from V and 3 bases from J, leaving 12 bases between. Germline V gives CDR1 MNHEY, CDR2 SVGAGI. This CDR3 is CASNLPGYEQYF. In nucleotides, the CDR3 is TGTGCCAGTAACCTCCCAGGCTACGAGCAGTACTTC.

The genes are TRBV9 and TRBJ2-2; 7 nucleotides align to TRBD1. Trimming cost V 4 bases and J 5 bases; bases outside gene matches: 11. CDR1 and CDR2 from the germline V gene are SGDLS and YYNGEE. This CDR3 has 16 amino acids. Here the CDR3 reads CASSKKGQLNTGELFF. The CDR3 DNA follows: TGTGCCAGCAGCAAAAAGGGACAGTTAAATACCGGGGAGCTGTTTTTT.

The chain joins TRBV15 to TRBJ1-1; D is perhaps TRBD1 (6 bases). The CDR3 is 14 residues long. Per germline, CDR1 LNHNV and CDR2 YYDKDF (reference sequence). The V gene lost 3 bases and the J gene lost 7 bases, with 15 bases spanning the gap. The CDR3 is CATSSSRGYDEAFF. The CDR3 nucleotides read TGTGCCACCAGCAGTAGCAGGGGATACGATGAAGCTTTCTTT.

The J gene is TRBJ1-2, the V gene TRBV29-1; no definite D call. CDR3 length: 11 amino acids. The V end was cut by 8 bases, the J end by 4 bases, with 11 bases between. Germline V gene lookup returns CDR1 SQVTM and CDR2 ANQGSEA. CDR3 coding DNA: TGCAGCTTGGCCCTGGGCTATGGCTACACCTTC. Its translation: CSLALGYGYTF. Full variable domain (remainder filled in from reference TRBV29-1 and TRBJ1-2): SAVISQKPSRDICQRGTSLTIQCQVDSQVTMMFWYRQQPGQSLTLIATANQGSEATYESGFVIDKFPISRPNLTFSTLTVSNMSPEDSSIYLCSLALGYGYTFGSGTRLTVV.

This chain joins TRBV29-1 and TRBJ1-3, with unresolved D. This CDR3 comprises 12 residues. Deletions cut 7 bases from V and 7 bases from J, with 14 bases between. Germline CDR1 and CDR2: SQVTM and ANQGSEA. The CDR3 DNA is TGCAGCGCGCCATCGCCGTCGAACACCATATATTTT. Protein: CSAPSPSNTIYF. Full variable domain (missing parts from reference TRBV29-1 and TRBJ1-3): SAVISQKPSRDICQRGTSLTIQCQVDSQVTMMFWYRQQPGQSLTLIATANQGSEATYESGFVIDKFPISRPNLTFSTLTVSNMSPEDSSIYLCSAPSPSNTIYFGEGSWLTVV.

The chain is built from TRBV6-2 or TRBV6-3 and TRBJ2-2, with 8 bases identical to TRBD1. Germline CDR1 MNHEY, CDR2 SVGEGT. The CDR3 is made up of 14 amino acids. Losses at the gene ends were 4 bases for V and 7 bases for J; bases not matched to a gene: 5. CDR3 loop: CASSWTGWGGELFF. DNA for the CDR3: TGTGCCAGCAGTTGGACAGGGTGGGGCGGGGAGCTGTTTTTT.

This clonotype appeared a few times. The chain couples TRBV20-1 to TRBJ2-5; tentative D call: TRBD2 (5 bases). The CDR3 consists of 14 residues. Germline values: CDR1 DFQATT, CDR2 SNEGSKA (reference sequence). Trimming left V 4 bases short and J 1 base short, with 13 bases between. CDR3 in amino acids: CSAITPGFQETQYF. In nucleotides, the CDR3 is TGCAGTGCTATCACACCGGGGTTCCAAGAGACCCAGTACTTC.

This clonotype was seen at least ten times. The chain couples TRBV5-1 to TRBJ2-7, with D perhaps matching TRBD1 or TRBD2 (5 bases each). CDR3 length: 13 amino acids. V lost 4 bases and J lost 3, with 11 bases in between. In germline, CDR1 is SGHRS, CDR2 YFSETQ. The CDR3 nucleotides are TGCGCCAGCAGCCGGGACGGCCACTACGAGCAGTACTTC. Translated: CASSRDGHYEQYF.

The rearrangement links TRBV7-9 to TRBJ1-2, with D unclear. There are 12 residues in the CDR3. Trimming pared 1 base from V and 8 bases from J, leaving 8 bases between. Germline CDR1 is SEHNR and CDR2 is FQNEAQ (reference sequence). For the CDR3, the DNA is TGTGCCAGCAGCTTAGGCCTCGAAGGCTACACCTTC. Protein sequence: CASSLGLEGYTF.

This clonotype was seen at least ten times. The CDR3 DNA is TGTGCCAGTAGTATAGATTCCTCGGGACAGCCCCAGCATTTT. It translates to CASSIDSSGQPQHF. The chain carries TRBV19 and TRBJ1-5; D unresolved. Per the germline V gene, CDR1 is LNHDA and CDR2 is SQIVND (reference sequence). There are 14 residues in the CDR3. The V end was cut by 0 bases, the J end by 7 bases, with 10 bases between.

This clonotype has ten or more counts. The chain joins TRBV5-1 to TRBJ2-2; D may be TRBD2 (5 bases). The CDR3 is 17 residues long. With 2 bases removed from V and 5 bases from J, the gap between germline ends came to 19 bases. CDR1 and CDR2 (germline): SGHRS, YFSETQ. CDR3 sequence: CASSFQTRPSGTGELFF. CDR3 DNA sequence: TGCGCCAGCAGCTTTCAAACTAGACCCAGTGGGACCGGGGAGCTGTTTTTT.

V usage is TRBV6-2 or TRBV6-3 and J usage is TRBJ1-5; possibly TRBD1 for D (5 bases). V was clipped by 2 bases and J by 5 bases, with 16 bases between them. Per germline, CDR1 MNHEY and CDR2 SVGEGT. This CDR3 has 16 residues. CDR3 sequence (DNA): TGTGCCAGCAGTTACCCGCCCAGGAGGGACTATCAGCCCCAGCATTTT. Translating gives CASSYPPRRDYQPQHF.

This clonotype was recorded a few times. The germline gene is not matched at one end of the junction; a read error may be the cause. This chain uses TRBV29-1 with TRBJ1-2, with a possible D match to TRBD1 (6 bases). Germline V gene lookup returns CDR1 SQVTM and CDR2 ANQGSEA. The CDR3 consists of 11 residues. CDR3 DNA sequence: TGCAGTGTTGAAAGGGGGTATGGCTACACCTTC. The encoded protein is CSVERGYGYTF.